Listed here are 14 T cell receptor beta chains from one sample, sequenced in a study of glioma-infiltrating T cells after dendritic cell vaccination. Sequencing was performed with immunoSEQ multiplex PCR; in TCRdb, only in-frame clones are kept and a portion is missing. Altogether under 130,000 clones are present, around 81% being singletons, with the ten largest covering approximately 12%. Sequences were derived from blood, sampled before dendritic cell vaccination. These TCRs come from a human donor with glioblastoma.

The gene calls are TRBV15 and TRBJ2-1; possibly TRBD2 for D (7 bases). The CDR3 contains 14 residues. The germline CDR1 and CDR2 sequences are LNHNV and YYDKDF (reference sequence). V shed 4 bases and J shed 5 bases, with 12 bases lying between them. In DNA, the CDR3 is TGTGCCACCAGCAACAACGGGGGGCACAATGAGCAGTTCTTC. Protein: CATSNNGGHNEQFF.

This clone was picked up one time. The rearrangement links TRBV2 to TRBJ2-1, with 9 nucleotides matching TRBD2. V shed 6 bases, J shed 8 bases, and the junction held 14 bases outside the gene matches. Germline lookup yields CDR1 SNHLY and CDR2 FYNNEI. This CDR3 comprises 16 residues. CDR3 coding DNA: TGTGCCAGCAGCGCCTTAGGCGGGGGGGGTATGGATGAGCAGTTCTTC. This codes for CASSALGGGGMDEQFF. The full variable domain, its missing parts supplied by reference TRBV2 and TRBJ2-1, is EPEVTQTPSHQVTQMGQEVILRCVPISNHLYFYWYRQILGQKVEFLVSFYNNEISEKSEIFDDQFSVERPDGSNFTLKIRSTKLEDSAMYFCASSALGGGGMDEQFFGPGTRLTVL.

Only one count was recorded for this clone. The rearrangement links TRBV7-3 to TRBJ2-5, with D tentatively TRBD1 (6 bases). The CDR3 is 14 residues long. Germline values: CDR1 SGHTA, CDR2 FQGTGA. Trimming took 4 bases from V and 3 from J, leaving 12 bases between them. CDR3: CASSSLGGEETQYF. In DNA form, the CDR3 reads TGTGCCAGCAGCTCCCTAGGGGGAGAAGAGACCCAGTACTTC. Combining the CDR3 with reference TRBV7-3 and TRBJ2-5 gives the whole variable domain GAGVSQTPSNKVTEKGKYVELRCDPISGHTALYWYRQSLGQGPEFLIYFQGTGAADDSGLPNDRFFAVRPEGSVSTLKIQRTERGDSAVYLCASSSLGGEETQYFGPGTRLLVL.

The V call is TRBV6-6, the J call TRBJ1-4; 8 bases are a match to TRBD1. V lost 5 bases and J lost 10; bases outside the gene matches: 15. The CDR3 loop spans 16 amino acids. The germline gives CDR1 MNHNY, CDR2 SVGAGI (reference sequence). The CDR3 DNA sequence: TGTGCCAGCAGTCTCCGTCAGGGGGCGGTTGTGGGAAAACTGTTTTTT. This sequence encodes CASSLRQGAVVGKLFF.

V usage is TRBV2 and J usage is TRBJ2-5; 9 nucleotides match TRBD2. CDR1 is SNHLY, CDR2 FYNNEI, per germline. V shed 7 bases, J shed 5 bases, and the junction held 2 bases outside the gene matches. CDR3 length equals 12 residues. CDR3 in DNA: TGTGCCAGCATTCTAGCGGGGGAGACCCAGTACTTC. Its translation: CASILAGETQYF.

The chain employs TRBV27 and TRBJ1-1; a possible D gene is TRBD1 (5 bases). Looked up from germline, CDR1 is MNHEY and CDR2 is SMNVEV (reference sequence). This CDR3 is built from 13 residues. The germline V and J ends were trimmed by 6 bases and 5 bases, with 13 bases remaining between them. The CDR3 coding sequence is TGTGCCAGCAGCTCCGAGGGGAGGACTGAAGCTTTCTTT. Its translation: CASSSEGRTEAFF.

The chain uses TRBV11-2 and TRBJ2-1; 8 bases are a match to TRBD2. The CDR3 runs 17 residues. J gave up 0 bases and V 2 bases, and 6 bases lay outside the gene matches. CDR1 SGHAT and CDR2 FQNNGV come from the germline V gene. The CDR3 nucleotides are TGTGCCAGCAGCTTAACGGGGGGGCGGAGCTCCTACAATGAGCAGTTCTTC. Its protein is CASSLTGGRSSYNEQFF.

This clone was observed a handful of times. This chain links TRBV10-3 with TRBJ1-1; D unclear. The germline V gene has CDR1 ENHRY and CDR2 SYGVKD. This CDR3 has 14 amino acids. Between the trimmed V and J ends, which lost 3 bases and 0 bases, there was a span of 8 bases. CDR3 amino acids: CAISEESMNTEAFF. The CDR3, as DNA: TGTGCCATCAGTGAAGAGAGCATGAACACTGAAGCTTTCTTT.

The chain recombines TRBV19 with TRBJ1-2; D call uncertain. V was cut by 3 bases and J by 6 bases, with 14 bases left in between. The germline CDR1 and CDR2 sequences are LNHDA and SQIVND (reference sequence). This CDR3 region has 14 residues. The CDR3 here is CASSMNQEADGYTF. The CDR3 region has the DNA TGTGCCAGTAGTATGAATCAGGAGGCGGATGGCTACACCTTC. Based on the CDR3 plus reference TRBV19 and TRBJ1-2, the full variable domain is DGGITQSPKYLFRKEGQNVTLSCEQNLNHDAMYWYRQDPGQGLRLIYYSQIVNDFQKGDIAEGYSVSREKKESFPLTVTSAQKNPTAFYLCASSMNQEADGYTFGSGTRLTVV.

The chain employs TRBV7-2 and TRBJ2-5; 10 nucleotides line up with TRBD2. The end of the DNA fits TRBJ2-7 better, so the J call may be wrong. Germline CDR1 SGHTA, CDR2 FQGNSA. This CDR3 spans 15 amino acids. CDR3 coding DNA: TGTGCCAGCAGCTTAGAACTAGCGGGGACCTACGAGCAGTACTTC. Protein: CASSLELAGTYEQYF.

The genes are TRBV9 and TRBJ1-2; D might be TRBD1 (6 bases). Per germline, CDR1 SGDLS and CDR2 YYNGEE. CDR3 size: 14 residues. The germline V and J ends were trimmed by 7 bases and 7 bases, with 20 bases remaining between them. The CDR3 coding sequence is TGTGCCAGCTCATCGGGGGGGCAGGGGTTTGGCTACACCTTC. Translating it yields CASSSGGQGFGYTF.

This clone showed up just a few times. This rearrangement joins TRBV6-4 to TRBJ1-6, with TRBD1 matching 8 bases. CDR1 and CDR2 (germline): MRHNA, SNTAGT. This CDR3 spans 14 amino acids. V lost 6 bases and J lost 7; bases outside the gene matches: 5. This chain's CDR3 is CASSGQGENSPLHF. The CDR3 DNA is TGTGCCAGCAGCGGACAGGGAGAGAATTCACCCCTCCACTTT.

This chain connects TRBV7-2 to TRBJ1-5; 10 bases are shared with TRBD1. Trimming removed 5 bases from V and 6 bases from J; junction bases left unmatched: 7. CDR3 length equals 15 residues. Germline CDR1 SGHTA, CDR2 FQGNSA. CDR3 protein: CASSVGTGEGQPQHF. CDR3 nucleotides: TGTGCCAGCAGCGTTGGGACAGGGGAGGGTCAGCCCCAGCATTTT.

This chain links TRBV5-6 with TRBJ1-2, with TRBD1 matching over 7 bases. CDR1 is SGHDT, CDR2 YYEEEE, per germline. There are 14 residues in the CDR3. The ends lost 0 bases at V and 7 bases at J; junction bases unmatched: 6. The CDR3 DNA is TGTGCCAGCAGCTTGGAGCAGGGGGGTTTTGGCTACACCTTC. The encoded protein is CASSLEQGGFGYTF.